A single T cell receptor beta chain is shown here with its context. Its antigen is not known. At one boundary the junction diverges from the germline segment, which might be a read error. The data were produced by immunoSEQ multiplex PCR, yet TCRdb's version contains in-frame clones alone and is incomplete. Among roughly 92,000 clones listed, more than 70% were seen once. The data are from a study of identifying expanded T cells in peripheral blood. Study-wide results and caveats: Approximately two-week clone count variance significantly increased as total template count grew. Over two and four weeks, about 15 and 19 clones changed, versus more than 1 between replicates.

Healthy donors had no documented immune events, such as infections, while sampled. Germline V gene lookup returns CDR1 LNHDA and CDR2 SQIVND (reference sequence). The CDR3 spans 18 residues. The sequence was obtained from a person aged 18 to 70 in good health. What was sequenced was blood. The chain combines TRBV19 with TRBJ2-7, with 9 bases that match TRBD1. CDR3 sequence (DNA): TGTGCCAGTAGTGCCCGCCCGGGACAGGGAATGAATTCCTTCGAGCAGTACTTC. It translates to CASSARPGQGMNSFEQYF.